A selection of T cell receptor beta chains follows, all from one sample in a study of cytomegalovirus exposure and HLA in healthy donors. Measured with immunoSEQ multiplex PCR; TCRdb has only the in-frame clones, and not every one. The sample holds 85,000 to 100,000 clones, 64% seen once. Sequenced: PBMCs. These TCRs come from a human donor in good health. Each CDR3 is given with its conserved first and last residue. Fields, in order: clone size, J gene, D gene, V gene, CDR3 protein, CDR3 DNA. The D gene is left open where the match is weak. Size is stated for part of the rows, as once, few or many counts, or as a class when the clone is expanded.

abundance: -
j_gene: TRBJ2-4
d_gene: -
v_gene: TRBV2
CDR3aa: CASSEGLAKNIQYF
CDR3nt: TGTGCCAGCAGTGAGGGCCTAGCCAAAAACATTCAGTACTTC

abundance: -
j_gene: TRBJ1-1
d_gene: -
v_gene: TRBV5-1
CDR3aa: CASGIGTVNTEAFF
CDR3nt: TGCGCCAGCGGTATCGGGACTGTGAACACTGAAGCTTTCTTT

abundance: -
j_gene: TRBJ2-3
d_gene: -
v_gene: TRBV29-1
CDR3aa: CSVGLAGTDTQYF
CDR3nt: TGCAGCGTTGGGCTTGCGGGCACAGATACGCAGTATTTT

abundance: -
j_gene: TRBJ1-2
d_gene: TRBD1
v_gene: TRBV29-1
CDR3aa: CSVDQGATYGYTF
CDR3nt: TGCAGCGTTGACCAGGGGGCTACCTATGGCTACACCTTC

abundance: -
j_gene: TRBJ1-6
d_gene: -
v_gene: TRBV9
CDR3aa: CASSVSPPDGNNSPLHF
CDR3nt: TGTGCCAGCAGCGTAAGCCCCCCCGACGGGAATAATTCACCCCTCCACTTT

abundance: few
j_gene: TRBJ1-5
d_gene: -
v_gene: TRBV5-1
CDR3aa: CASSPMGANQPQHF
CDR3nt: TGCGCCAGCAGCCCCATGGGGGCGAATCAGCCCCAGCATTTT

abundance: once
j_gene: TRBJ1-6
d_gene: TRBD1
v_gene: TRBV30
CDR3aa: CASRIRTGGSNSPLHF
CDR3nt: TGTGCCTCGCGAATTCGGACAGGGGGTTCTAATTCACCCCTCCACTTT

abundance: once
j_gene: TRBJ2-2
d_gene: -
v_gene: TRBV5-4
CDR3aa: CASSSRLEGRSGELFF
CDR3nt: TGTGCCAGCAGCTCGCGACTAGAGGGTCGTTCCGGGGAGCTGTTTTTT

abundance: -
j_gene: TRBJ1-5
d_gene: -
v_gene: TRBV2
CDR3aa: CASSVIGQGYQPQHF
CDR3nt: TGTGCCAGCAGTGTTATCGGGCAGGGGTATCAGCCCCAGCATTTT

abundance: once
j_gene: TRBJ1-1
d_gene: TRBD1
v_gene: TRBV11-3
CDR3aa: CASRRYRGLGTEAFF
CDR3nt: TGTGCCAGCAGACGCTACAGGGGGCTGGGCACTGAAGCTTTCTTT

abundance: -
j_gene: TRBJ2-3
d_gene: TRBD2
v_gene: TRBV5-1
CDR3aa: CASSLLAGTSTDTQYF
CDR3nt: TGCGCCAGCAGCTTGCTAGCGGGAACTAGCACAGATACGCAGTATTTT

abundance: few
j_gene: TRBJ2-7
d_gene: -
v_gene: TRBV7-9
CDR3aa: CASEETDEQYF
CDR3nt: TGTGCCAGCGAGGAGACCGACGAGCAGTACTTC

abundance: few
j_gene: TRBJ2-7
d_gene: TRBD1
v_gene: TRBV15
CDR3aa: CATSRQGQGYEQYF
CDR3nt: TGTGCCACCAGCCGTCAGGGACAGGGTTACGAGCAGTACTTC

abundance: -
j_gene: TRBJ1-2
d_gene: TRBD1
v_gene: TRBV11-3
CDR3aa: CASRNDRDLYGYTF
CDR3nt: TGTGCCAGCAGGAATGACAGGGATCTCTATGGCTACACCTTC